The clone carrying this TCR beta chain was found once. This sample stems from a study of blood T cell repertoires in COVID-19. Study at large: Acute-phase and convalescent COVID-19 samples originated in the United States, Italy and Spain. The cDNA or gDNA used as material had been derived from T cells, B-cell-depleted T cells, or PBMCs.

How the authors handled the data: Estimates of nucleated cell counts were drawn from the amplification of reference gene primers. Libraries were prepared by immunoSEQ multiplex PCR; TCRdb keeps only in-frame clonotypes and omits some of them. V and J calls and clone size are given by that table; D and trimming were obtained from the DNA. The table has about 25,000 clones, around 82% seen once. The germline CDR1 and CDR2 sequences are DFQATT and SNEGSKA (reference sequence). Deletions cut 5 bases from V and 4 bases from J, with 19 bases between. The CDR3 loop spans 15 amino acids. The TCR originated in a man of 80 years or more with active or convalescent COVID-19. Source material: peripheral blood. This sequence joins TRBV20-1 and TRBJ2-3; TRBD1 might be the D (6 bases). CDR3 residues: CSARDRWIVADTQYF. CDR3 sequence (DNA): TGCAGTGCTCGTGACAGGTGGATCGTTGCAGATACGCAGTATTTT.